This T cell receptor (beta chain) is drawn from a study of regulatory T cells in long-lasting Graves disease. General study points: Graves' patients with persistent disease showed TCR diversity lower than patients newly diagnosed.

This clonotype was observed a few times. Its antigen is currently unknown. TCR beta libraries were built with iRepertoire HTBI primers and Arm-PCR of CDR3 regions. TCRdb reprocessed the multiplex PCR reads with MiXCR, giving one entry per CDR3 protein. The sample consists of 350,000 to 450,000 distinct CDR3 sequences, about 15% of them appearing once. Documented time point: newly diagnosed GD, antithyroid drugs for less than 3 months. There was RNA extracted from PBMCs, and the TCR library was made from it. The CDR3 spans 15 residues. The junction had 5 bases not matched to a gene; V was cut back by 3 bases and J by 1 base. Germline CDR1 LNHDA, CDR2 SQIVND (reference sequence). This sample was also put to use in a study of T cells in Graves' hyperthyroidism and ophthalmopathy.

V gene TRBV19 combines with J gene TRBJ2-7, with 8 bases fitting TRBD2. This TCR was recovered from a woman between 25 and 40 years old with Graves disease. The sample here was peripheral blood mononuclear cells (PBMCs), taken at new diagnosis, from a patient treated with antithyroid drugs. The CDR3: CASSITGRESYEQYF. The CDR3, as DNA: TGTGCCAGTAGTATTACCGGGAGGGAATCCTACGAGCAGTACTTC.